The 2 T cell receptor beta chains listed next were all sequenced from one sample in a study of regulatory T cells in long-lasting Graves disease. Time point: newly diagnosed GD, antithyroid drugs for less than 3 months. The TCR library used RNA extracted from PBMCs. Relying on iRepertoire HTBI primers and Arm-PCR of CDR3 regions, the team built TCR beta libraries. TCRdb re-called the multiplex PCR reads through MiXCR, storing one row per CDR3 protein. The profile shows approximately 460,000 distinct CDR3 sequences, 16% of them singletons. The data also belong to a second study, concerning T cells in Graves' hyperthyroidism and ophthalmopathy.

The material was peripheral blood mononuclear cells (PBMCs), obtained at new diagnosis, from a patient treated with antithyroid drugs. Receptors originate from a woman under 40 with Graves disease.

This clonotype was counted ten times or more. The genes are TRBV7-9 and TRBJ2-1; weak D call: TRBD1 (6 bases). In germline, CDR1 is SEHNR, CDR2 FQNEAQ (reference sequence). The CDR3 has 12 amino acids. V was trimmed by 7 bases and J by 10 bases, leaving 14 bases between them. CDR3 sequence reads: CASTLGTREQFF. The CDR3 DNA reads TGTGCCAGCACCCTGGGGACAAGAGAGCAGTTCTTC. Full variable domain (missing parts from reference TRBV7-9 and TRBJ2-1): DTGVSQNPRHKITKRGQNVTFRCDPISEHNRLYWYRQTLGQGPEFLTYFQNEAQLEKSRLLSDRFSAERPKGSFSTLEIQRTEQGDSAMYLCASTLGTREQFFGPGTRLTVL.

This clonotype was observed many times. The chain combines TRBV30 with TRBJ1-2; tentative D call: TRBD1 (6 bases). V lost 2 bases, J lost 2 bases, and 15 bases lay in between. Germline assignment: CDR1 GTSNPN and CDR2 SVGIG (reference sequence). The CDR3 runs 15 residues. The CDR3 nucleotides are TGTGCCTGGAGTTCCCCGGACAGTGGGAACTATGGCTACACCTTC. This sequence encodes CAWSSPDSGNYGYTF.